One T cell receptor (beta chain) is described in this entry. What it binds is not known. This may come from a read error, since a much larger clone is one base off. As an off-target read in a library built for alpha chains, this beta chain has a frequency of little significance. The germline gives CDR1 MDHEN, CDR2 SYDVKM. The trim removed 7 bases at V and 9 bases at J, leaving 14 bases unmatched. The CDR3 is 16 amino acids. The sample is drawn from a study of spatial heterogeneity in lung cancer. Study in general: Consistent detection of more beta-chain than alpha-chain sequences was observed. Study-wide results and limits: The study found ubiquitous expanded tumor TCRs in blood more at resection than follow-up.

The time point: sample taken at primary tumor resection. Unsorted tumor, nontumor lung tissue or cryopreserved PBMC supplied the whole RNA. Patients with untreated early-stage non-small cell lung cancer, numbering approximately 79, were the donors. MiXCR, applied by TCRdb to the 5' RACE reads, yields one record per CDR3 protein. The sample yields under 10,000 distinct CDR3 sequences, approximately 5% seen once. The source is a male donor with early-stage non-small cell lung cancer. The sample in question was PBMCs, obtained at surgery. The chain has TRBV28 and TRBJ2-1; 11 bases fit TRBD2. The DNA of the CDR3 is TGTGCCAGCACTCTTAGCGGGGGGGCTAGGCCTTCTGAGCAGTTCTTC. Its protein product is CASTLSGGARPSEQFF.